This T cell receptor beta chain was identified during a study of T-cell memory formation after mild COVID-19. The CDR3 has 14 amino acids. The junction had 6 bases not matched to a gene; V was cut back by 4 bases and J by 8 bases. Germline CDR1 MNHEY, CDR2 SVGAGI. MiXCR was run by TCRdb on the 5' RACE reads, yielding one entry per CDR3 protein. The sample yields under 450,000 distinct CDR3 sequences, 20% to 25% seen once. This clonotype came up many times. The J gene is TRBJ2-1, the V gene TRBV6-5, with 9 bases matching TRBD1. The TCR sequence derives from a man aged 18-30 years who had mild COVID-19 (a few samples of this study predate the infection). Cell type and time point are not known. Sequences were obtained from PBMCs or a T cell subset sorted from them (not recorded which). For the CDR3, the DNA is TGTGCCAGCAGTTCATCGGACAGGGGCCATGAGCAGTTCTTC. It specifies CASSSSDRGHEQFF.